Following are 16 T cell receptor beta chains from one sample sequenced in a study of blood T cell repertoires in COVID-19. The method was immunoSEQ multiplex PCR; TCRdb's version includes in-frame clones alone and lacks a portion of them. The data contain more than 150,000 clones, almost 90% of them singletons. Sample: peripheral blood. All receptors come from a man between 45 and 60 years old with acute or convalescent COVID-19.

DNA for the CDR3: TGTGCCAGCAGCCATCCAGGAACGGAAAACATTCAGTACTTC. Its protein product is CASSHPGTENIQYF. The V gene is TRBV3-1 (or the pseudogene TRBV3-2), the J gene TRBJ2-4; no firm D call. The CDR3 contains 14 residues. Germline V gene sequence: CDR1 LGHDT, CDR2 YNNKEL (reference sequence). Trimming took 3 bases from V and 5 from J, leaving 11 bases between them.

The V and J genes are TRBV7-8 and TRBJ2-5, with TRBD2 matching over 8 bases. The V gene end was trimmed by 5 bases and the J gene end by 2 bases; junction bases not matched to a gene: 10. This CDR3 has 16 amino acids. Germline V gene sequence: CDR1 SGHVS, CDR2 FQNEAQ. CDR3 sequence reads: CASSIRERGRQETQYF. The CDR3 DNA follows: TGTGCCAGCAGCATCCGCGAGCGGGGGAGACAAGAGACCCAGTACTTC.

The chain is built from TRBV6-5 and TRBJ1-6; 7 bases match TRBD1. There are 13 residues in the CDR3. Germline CDR1 and CDR2: MNHEY and SVGAGI. The V gene end was trimmed by 11 bases and the J gene end by 5 bases; junction bases not matched to a gene: 6. CDR3 loop: CASRQGHNSPLHF. The CDR3 nucleotides are TGTGCCTCTCGACAGGGACATAATTCACCCCTCCACTTT.

This sequence joins TRBV7-9 and TRBJ2-1, with 14 bases identical to TRBD2. The length of the CDR3 is 16 residues. With V trimmed by 7 bases and J by 0 bases, 2 bases remained unmatched. The germline V gene has CDR1 SEHNR and CDR2 FQNEAQ (reference sequence). CDR3 region: CASMGTSGSSYNEQFF. The CDR3 DNA reads TGTGCCAGCATGGGGACTAGCGGGAGCTCCTACAATGAGCAGTTCTTC.

This clone was seen a handful of times. The chain links TRBV18 to TRBJ2-5, with D maybe TRBD2 (5 bases). Trimming cost V 5 bases and J 2 bases, with 9 bases left between them. The CDR3 is made up of 13 amino acids. In germline, CDR1 is KGHSH, CDR2 LQKENI. CDR3 amino acids: CASSTGIQETQYF. Written as DNA, the CDR3 is TGTGCCAGCTCAACCGGGATACAAGAGACCCAGTACTTC.

V and J are TRBV5-8 and TRBJ1-5, with 7 bases identical to TRBD1. CDR3 length: 15 amino acids. Per germline, CDR1 SGHTS and CDR2 YDEGEE. V trimming: 3 bases; J trimming: 1 base; junction bases outside the gene matches: 4. The CDR3 here is CASSSGTASNQPQHF. The CDR3 DNA follows: TGTGCCAGCAGCTCCGGGACAGCCAGCAATCAGCCCCAGCATTTT.

The chain joins TRBV9 to TRBJ2-1; 11 bases line up with TRBD2. The CDR3 runs to 16 residues. The V and J ends lost 4 bases and 9 bases, in that order; junction bases with no gene match: 12. Germline CDR1 reads SGDLS; CDR2 reads YYNGEE. The CDR3 reads CASSLRSLAGGSEQFF. CDR3 DNA: TGTGCCAGCAGCCTTCGAAGCCTAGCGGGAGGAAGTGAGCAGTTCTTC.

The chain joins TRBV5-1 to TRBJ1-1; D might be TRBD1 (5 bases). Germline values: CDR1 SGHRS, CDR2 YFSETQ. Between the trimmed V and J ends, which lost 4 bases and 0 bases, there was a span of 13 bases. The CDR3 is 15 residues long. CDR3 nucleotides: TGCGCCAGCAGCCCTCACCCGACAGTGAACACTGAAGCTTTCTTT. Amino acids: CASSPHPTVNTEAFF.

The chain recombines TRBV30 with TRBJ2-3, with 9 bases that match TRBD2. CDR1 GTSNPN and CDR2 SVGIG come from the germline V gene (reference sequence). The CDR3 is 16 amino acids. J was trimmed by 0 bases and V by 2 bases; bases with no gene match: 6. Here the CDR3 DNA reads TGTGCCTGGAGTCTCAGCGGGAGGACTAGCACAGATACGCAGTATTTT. It translates to CAWSLSGRTSTDTQYF. Together with reference TRBV30 and TRBJ2-3, the CDR3 gives the full variable domain: SQTIHQWPATLVQPVGSPLSLECTVEGTSNPNLYWYRQAAGRGLQLLFYSVGIGQISSEVPQNLSASRPQDRQFILSSKKLLLSDSGFYLCAWSLSGRTSTDTQYFGPGTRLTVL.

This rearrangement joins TRBV6-5 to TRBJ2-7, with 7 bases fitting TRBD2. The germline gives CDR1 MNHEY, CDR2 SVGAGI. This CDR3 contains 15 residues. Trimming at V came to 0 bases and at J to 5 bases, leaving 7 bases not matched to a gene. This CDR3 reads CASSYSGGYADEQYV. The CDR3 region has the DNA TGTGCCAGCAGTTACTCGGGGGGGTATGCAGACGAGCAGTACGTC.

This chain links TRBV2 with TRBJ2-7, with a possible D match to TRBD1 (6 bases). The CDR3 length is 15 residues. Germline V CDR1 and CDR2: SNHLY, FYNNEI. V shed 2 bases and J shed 3 bases, with 14 bases lying between them. The DNA for the CDR3 is TGTGCCAGCAGTGAAAGGTACAGGGCTTTCTACGAGCAGTACTTC. Protein sequence: CASSERYRAFYEQYF.

This clone is a singleton in its sample. The chain links TRBV30 to TRBJ1-5; 7 positions match TRBD1. J was trimmed by 7 bases and V by 1 base; bases with no gene match: 4. This CDR3 contains 13 residues. In germline, CDR1 is GTSNPN, CDR2 SVGIG (reference sequence). CDR3: CAWSGQGEQPQHF. CDR3 bases: TGTGCCTGGAGTGGACAGGGTGAACAGCCCCAGCATTTT.

The count of this clone is one. This chain uses TRBV2 with TRBJ2-5; a possible D gene is TRBD2 (5 bases). CDR3 length: 12 amino acids. The germline gives CDR1 SNHLY, CDR2 FYNNEI. With 7 bases removed from V and 4 bases from J, the gap between germline ends came to 10 bases. CDR3 sequence reads: CASMGSRETQYF. The CDR3, as DNA: TGTGCCAGCATGGGGAGTCGAGAGACCCAGTACTTC.

V usage is TRBV9 and J usage is TRBJ1-2; 8 bases are a match to TRBD1. Germline V CDR1 and CDR2: SGDLS, YYNGEE. The CDR3 runs 12 residues. V gave up 7 bases and J gave up 10 bases; unmatched junction bases: 9. CDR3 residues: CASRGQGGSYTF. Written as DNA, the CDR3 is TGTGCCAGCCGAGGACAGGGAGGTTCCTACACCTTC.

The genes are TRBV5-1 and TRBJ2-1; D is perhaps TRBD2 (6 bases). The CDR3 spans 12 residues. Germline assignment: CDR1 SGHRS and CDR2 YFSETQ. V dropped 6 bases and J dropped 7 bases, with 11 bases sitting between them. CDR3 coding DNA: TGCGCCAGCATGGAGGGAAGGAATGAGCAGTTCTTC. Protein: CASMEGRNEQFF.

V usage is TRBV6-2 or TRBV6-3 and J usage is TRBJ1-1; 7 bases are a match to TRBD1. The ends lost 6 bases at V and 6 bases at J; junction bases unmatched: 10. Germline CDR1 is MNHEY and CDR2 is SVGEGT. This CDR3 comprises 14 residues. The DNA of the CDR3 is TGTGCCAGCAGCCCACCGAACGGACAGGCTGAAGCTTTCTTT. Protein: CASSPPNGQAEAFF.